The clone carrying this T cell receptor beta chain was counted at least ten times. These data belong to a study of T cells after yellow fever vaccination. TCRdb re-derived calls from the 5' RACE reads in MiXCR, one entry per CDR3 protein. The sample includes under 55,000 distinct CDR3 sequences, less than 8.5% of them seen just once. Here the sequenced sample was CD8+ T cells not binding an NS4B(214-222) dextramer, sorted from PBMCs, taken around 45 days after the first yellow fever vaccination. The sequence was collected from a man between 18 and 29 years old who received the YFV17D yellow fever vaccine.

The CDR3 DNA reads TGTGCCACCAGTGCCTGGGGGAGCTCCTACAATGAGCAGTTCTTC. Translation: CATSAWGSSYNEQFF. The chain recombines TRBV24-1 with TRBJ2-1, with D perhaps being TRBD1 or TRBD2 (5 bases each). V lost 5 bases and J 0 bases, leaving 10 bases between the germline ends. Germline V lookup: CDR1 KGHDR, CDR2 SFDVKD. The CDR3 spans 15 residues.